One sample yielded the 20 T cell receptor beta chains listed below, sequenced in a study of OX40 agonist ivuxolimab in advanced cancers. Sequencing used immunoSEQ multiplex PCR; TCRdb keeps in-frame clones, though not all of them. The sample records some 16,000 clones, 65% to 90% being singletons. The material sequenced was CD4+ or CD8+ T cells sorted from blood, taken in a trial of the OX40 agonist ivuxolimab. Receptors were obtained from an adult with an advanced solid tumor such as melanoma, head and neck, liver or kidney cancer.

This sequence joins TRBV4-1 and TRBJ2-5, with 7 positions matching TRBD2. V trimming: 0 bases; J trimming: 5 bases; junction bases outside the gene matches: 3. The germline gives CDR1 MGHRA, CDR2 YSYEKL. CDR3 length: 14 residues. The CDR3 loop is CASSQDLGGETQYF. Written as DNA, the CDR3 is TGCGCCAGCAGCCAAGATCTGGGGGGGGAGACCCAGTACTTC.

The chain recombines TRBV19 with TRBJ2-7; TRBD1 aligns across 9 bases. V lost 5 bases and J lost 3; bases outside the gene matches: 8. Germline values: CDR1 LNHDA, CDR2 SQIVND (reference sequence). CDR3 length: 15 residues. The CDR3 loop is CASSSYPGQGYEQYF. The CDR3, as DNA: TGTGCCAGTAGTTCTTACCCGGGACAGGGCTACGAGCAGTACTTC.

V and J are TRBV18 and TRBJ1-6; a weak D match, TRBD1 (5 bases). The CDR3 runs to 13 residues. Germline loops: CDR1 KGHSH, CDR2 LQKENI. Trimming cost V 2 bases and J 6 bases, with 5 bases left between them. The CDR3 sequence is CASSPGTNSPLHF. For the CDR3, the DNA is TGTGCCAGCTCACCAGGGACTAATTCACCCCTCCACTTT.

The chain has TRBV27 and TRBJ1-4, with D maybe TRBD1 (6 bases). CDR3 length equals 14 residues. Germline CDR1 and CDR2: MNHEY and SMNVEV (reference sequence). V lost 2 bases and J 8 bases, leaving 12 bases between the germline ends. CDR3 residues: CASSLGGAGEKLFF. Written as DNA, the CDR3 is TGTGCCAGCAGTTTAGGGGGGGCTGGGGAAAAACTGTTTTTT. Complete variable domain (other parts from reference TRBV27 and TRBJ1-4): EAQVTQNPRYLITVTGKKLTVTCSQNMNHEYMSWYRQDPGLGLRQIYYSMNVEVTDKGDVPEGYKVSRKEKRNFPLILESPSPNQTSLYFCASSLGGAGEKLFFGSGTQLSVL.

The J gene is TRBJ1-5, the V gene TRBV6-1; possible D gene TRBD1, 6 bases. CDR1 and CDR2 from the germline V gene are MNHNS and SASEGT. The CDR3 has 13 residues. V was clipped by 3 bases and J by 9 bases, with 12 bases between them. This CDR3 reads CASSDNRDRPQHF. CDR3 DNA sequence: TGTGCCAGCAGTGACAACAGGGATCGGCCCCAGCATTTT.

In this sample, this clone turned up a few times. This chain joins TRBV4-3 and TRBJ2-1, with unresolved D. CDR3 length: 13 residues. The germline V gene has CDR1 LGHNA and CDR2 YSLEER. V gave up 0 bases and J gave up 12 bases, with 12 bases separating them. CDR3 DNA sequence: TGCGCCAGCAGCCAAGAGGGTTGGGATCCGCAGTTCTTC. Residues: CASSQEGWDPQFF.

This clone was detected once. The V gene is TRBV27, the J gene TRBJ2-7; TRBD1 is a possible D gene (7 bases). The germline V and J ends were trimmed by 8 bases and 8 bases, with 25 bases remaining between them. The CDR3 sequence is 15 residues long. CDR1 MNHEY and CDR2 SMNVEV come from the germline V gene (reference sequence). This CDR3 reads CASSRTGAGDSKQYF. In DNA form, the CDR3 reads TGTGCCAGCTCTCGTACGGGAGCAGGGGACAGCAAGCAGTACTTC.

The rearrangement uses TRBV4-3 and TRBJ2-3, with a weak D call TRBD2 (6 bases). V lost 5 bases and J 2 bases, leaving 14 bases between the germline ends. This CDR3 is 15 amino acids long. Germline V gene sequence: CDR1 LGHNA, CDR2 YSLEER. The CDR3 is CASSKEGRSTDTQYF. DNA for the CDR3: TGCGCCAGCAGCAAGGAGGGTCGCTCCACAGATACGCAGTATTTT.

CDR3 loop: CANGRGPIEQFF. The CDR3 region has the DNA TGCGCCAATGGTCGAGGGCCCATTGAGCAGTTCTTC. The chain combines TRBV4-1 with TRBJ2-1, with D perhaps TRBD2 (5 bases). The CDR3 covers 12 residues. Trimming took off 10 bases at V and 9 bases at J, with 16 bases between the two ends. Germline CDR1 is MGHRA and CDR2 is YSYEKL.

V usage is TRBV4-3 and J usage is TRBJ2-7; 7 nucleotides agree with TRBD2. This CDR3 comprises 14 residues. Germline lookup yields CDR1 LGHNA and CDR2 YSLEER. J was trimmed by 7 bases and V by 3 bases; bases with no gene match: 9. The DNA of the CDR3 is TGCGCCAGCAGCCATAGGGCGGGAGAGGGGGAGCAGTACTTC. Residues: CASSHRAGEGEQYF.

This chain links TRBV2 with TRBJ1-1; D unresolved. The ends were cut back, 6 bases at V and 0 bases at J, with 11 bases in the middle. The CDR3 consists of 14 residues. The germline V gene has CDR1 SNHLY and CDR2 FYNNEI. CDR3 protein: CASRAQIMNTEAFF. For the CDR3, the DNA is TGTGCCAGCAGAGCCCAGATTATGAACACTGAAGCTTTCTTT.

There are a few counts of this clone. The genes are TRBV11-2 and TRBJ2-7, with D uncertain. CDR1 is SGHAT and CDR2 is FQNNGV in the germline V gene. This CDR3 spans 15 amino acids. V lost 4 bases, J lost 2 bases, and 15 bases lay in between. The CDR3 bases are TGTGCCAGCAGCTCCGGTCCAAGAGCGACCTACGAGCAGTACTTC. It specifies CASSSGPRATYEQYF.

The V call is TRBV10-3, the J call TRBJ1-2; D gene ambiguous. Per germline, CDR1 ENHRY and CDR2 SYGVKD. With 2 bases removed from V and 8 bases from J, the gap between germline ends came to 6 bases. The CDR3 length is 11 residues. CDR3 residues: CAISEGRGYTF. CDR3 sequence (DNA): TGTGCCATCAGTGAGGGGAGAGGCTACACCTTC.

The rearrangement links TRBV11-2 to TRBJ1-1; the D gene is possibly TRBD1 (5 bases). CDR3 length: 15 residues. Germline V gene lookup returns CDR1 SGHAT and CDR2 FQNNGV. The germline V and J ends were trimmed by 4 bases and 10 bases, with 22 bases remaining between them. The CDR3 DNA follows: TGTGCCAGCAGCTCAGCCCCCCTGGGGCCATTTCCAGCTTTCTTT. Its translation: CASSSAPLGPFPAFF.

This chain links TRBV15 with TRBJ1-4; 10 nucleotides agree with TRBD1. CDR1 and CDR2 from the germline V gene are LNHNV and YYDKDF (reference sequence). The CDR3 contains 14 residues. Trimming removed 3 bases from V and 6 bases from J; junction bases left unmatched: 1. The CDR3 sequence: CATSRDRGDEKLFF. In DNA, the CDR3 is TGTGCCACCAGCAGGGACAGGGGGGATGAAAAACTGTTTTTT. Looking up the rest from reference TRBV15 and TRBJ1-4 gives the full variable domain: DAMVIQNPRYQVTQFGKPVTLSCSQTLNHNVMYWYQQKSSQAPKLLFHYYDKDFNNEADTPDNFQSRRPNTSFCFLDIRSPGLGDTAMYLCATSRDRGDEKLFFGSGTQLSVL.

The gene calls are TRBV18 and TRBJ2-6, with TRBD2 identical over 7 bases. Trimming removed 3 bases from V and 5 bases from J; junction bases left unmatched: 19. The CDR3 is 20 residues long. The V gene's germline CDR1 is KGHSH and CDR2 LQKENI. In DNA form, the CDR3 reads TGTGCCAGCTCACCGACTGCCGGGACTAACCCTCAACCCAGGGCCAACGTCCTGACTTTC. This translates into CASSPTAGTNPQPRANVLTF.

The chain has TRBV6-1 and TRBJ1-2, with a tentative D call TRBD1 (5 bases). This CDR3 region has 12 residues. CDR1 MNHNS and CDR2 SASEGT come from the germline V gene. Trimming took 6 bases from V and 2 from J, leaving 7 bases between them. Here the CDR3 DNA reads TGTGCCAGCAGGGGGGGGAACTATGGCTACACCTTC. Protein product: CASRGGNYGYTF.

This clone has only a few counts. The CDR3 region has the DNA TGTGCCAGTAGCCGCGGCGGGAGGACTGTTAATGAGCAGTTCTTC. Translation gives CASSRGGRTVNEQFF. This chain links TRBV11-2 with TRBJ2-1; 8 nucleotides align to TRBD2. CDR3 size: 15 residues. CDR1 SGHAT and CDR2 FQNNGV come from the germline V gene. V shed 9 bases, J shed 7 bases, and the junction held 14 bases outside the gene matches.

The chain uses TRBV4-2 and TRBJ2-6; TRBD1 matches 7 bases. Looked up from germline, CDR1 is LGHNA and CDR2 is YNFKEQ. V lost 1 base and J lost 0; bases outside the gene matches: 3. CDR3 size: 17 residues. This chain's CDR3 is CASSQAQGVSGANVLTF. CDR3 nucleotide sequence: TGTGCCAGCAGCCAAGCCCAGGGGGTCTCTGGGGCCAACGTCCTGACTTTC.

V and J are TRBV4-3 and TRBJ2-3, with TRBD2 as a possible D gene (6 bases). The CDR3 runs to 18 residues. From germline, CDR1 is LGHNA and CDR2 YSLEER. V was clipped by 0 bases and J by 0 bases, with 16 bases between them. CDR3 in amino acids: CASSQDPQTRTSTDTQYF. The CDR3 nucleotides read TGCGCCAGCAGCCAAGATCCCCAGACTAGAACCAGCACAGATACGCAGTATTTT.